Each of the 31 T cell receptor beta chains below was sequenced from the same sample in a study of cytomegalovirus exposure and HLA in healthy donors. The PCR was carried out with 60 Vbeta primers and 13 Jbeta primers. Profiling relied on immunoSEQ multiplex PCR, and the TCRdb table lists in-frame clones only, not all of them. The sample contains some 120,000 clones, 75% to 85% of which appear only once. Sequencing input: PBMCs. These receptors originate from a male donor in good health and CMV-seropositive.

This sequence joins TRBV7-2 and TRBJ1-2; D might be TRBD1 (5 bases). This CDR3 is built from 17 residues. Trimming removed 5 bases at V and 3 bases at J, with 22 bases between. Looked up from germline, CDR1 is SGHTA and CDR2 is FQGNSA. The CDR3 loop is CASSSTFGTWGDYGYTF. CDR3 nucleotides: TGTGCCAGCAGCAGCACTTTTGGGACCTGGGGGGACTATGGCTACACCTTC.

Only one count was recorded for this clone. The chain has TRBV19 and TRBJ2-5, with D maybe TRBD1 (8 bases). Germline V gene data show CDR1 as LNHDA and CDR2 as SQIVND (reference sequence). V was clipped by 8 bases and J by 4 bases, with 17 bases between them. The CDR3 is 14 amino acids. CDR3 bases: TGTGCCAGTGGGGGGGCAGGGGGCCTAGAGACCCAGTACTTC. Protein sequence: CASGGAGGLETQYF. Together with reference TRBV19 and TRBJ2-5, the CDR3 gives the full variable domain: DGGITQSPKYLFRKEGQNVTLSCEQNLNHDAMYWYRQDPGQGLRLIYYSQIVNDFQKGDIAEGYSVSREKKESFPLTVTSAQKNPTAFYLCASGGAGGLETQYFGPGTRLLVL.

This clone was seen a handful of times. Relative to the germline gene, one junction end is altered; a read error may explain this. The chain recombines TRBV7-2 with TRBJ1-3; TRBD1 aligns across 9 bases. The CDR3 has 14 amino acids. The germline V gene encodes CDR1 SGHTA and CDR2 FQGNSA. The CDR3, as DNA: TGTGCCAGCAGCTTAGCCGGGACAGGGCCTTGGGGGGGTTTT. It is translated as CASSLAGTGPWGGF. Variable domain in full (rest from reference TRBV7-2 and TRBJ1-3): GAGVSQSPSNKVTEKGKDVELRCDPISGHTALYWYRQSLGQGLEFLIYFQGNSAPDKSGLPSDRFSAERTGGSVSTLTIQRTQQEDSAVYLCASSLAGTGPWGGFGEGSWLTVV.

The chain has TRBV11-3 and TRBJ2-3; TRBD2 aligns across 8 bases. Germline V gives CDR1 SGHNT, CDR2 YENEEA. Losses at the gene ends were 5 bases for V and 2 bases for J; bases not matched to a gene: 9. The CDR3 consists of 16 residues. The CDR3 spells CASSPRNSGITDTQYF. CDR3 nucleotides: TGTGCCAGCAGCCCCCGTAATAGCGGGATCACAGATACGCAGTATTTT.

The genes are TRBV5-6 and TRBJ1-5; D is perhaps TRBD1 (5 bases). The CDR3 extends over 18 amino acids. Trimming removed 2 bases at V and 0 bases at J, with 18 bases between. Germline CDR1 is SGHDT and CDR2 is YYEEEE. In DNA, the CDR3 is TGTGCCAGCAGCTTTAAGGACACAGACTCTATTAGCAATCAGCCCCAGCATTTT. It translates to CASSFKDTDSISNQPQHF. Together with reference TRBV5-6 and TRBJ1-5, the CDR3 gives the full variable domain: DAGVTQSPTHLIKTRGQQVTLRCSPKSGHDTVSWYQQALGQGPQFIFQYYEEEERQRGNFPDRFSGHQFPNYSSELNVNALLLGDSALYLCASSFKDTDSISNQPQHFGDGTRLSIL.

The chain is built from TRBV29-1 and TRBJ2-3; TRBD1 is a possible D gene (6 bases). CDR3 length: 15 residues. V lost 7 bases and J lost 2, with 19 bases in between. Germline lookup yields CDR1 SQVTM and CDR2 ANQGSEA. The CDR3, as DNA: TGCAGCGGGGGGACACCCGGTAGCCCCACAGATACGCAGTATTTT. Protein: CSGGTPGSPTDTQYF.

The V and J genes are TRBV6-1 and TRBJ2-7; tentatively, D is TRBD2 (5 bases). Per the germline V gene, CDR1 is MNHNS and CDR2 is SASEGT. CDR3 size: 14 residues. The ends were cut back, 1 base at V and 3 bases at J, with 10 bases in the middle. CDR3 DNA: TGTGCCAGCAGTGAAGGCGGGTTCATCTACGAGCAGTACTTC. Translated, it gives CASSEGGFIYEQYF.

The rearrangement joins TRBV4-3 to TRBJ2-1, with D maybe TRBD1 (8 bases). V was shortened by 4 bases and J by 8 bases, with 18 bases between the two germline ends. CDR1 is LGHNA and CDR2 is YSLEER in the germline V gene. The CDR3 totals 15 residues. Here the CDR3 reads CASSPGGGQGDEQFF. DNA of the CDR3: TGCGCCAGCAGCCCGGGAGGAGGACAGGGCGATGAGCAGTTCTTC.

The rearrangement uses TRBV2 and TRBJ2-1; 7 nucleotides agree with TRBD1. The germline V gene has CDR1 SNHLY and CDR2 FYNNEI. The trim removed 3 bases at V and 4 bases at J, leaving 15 bases unmatched. The CDR3 is 18 residues long. In DNA, the CDR3 is TGTGCCAGCAGTGACGGTCAGGGGGAGCATTACGAATACAATGAGCAGTTCTTC. This sequence encodes CASSDGQGEHYEYNEQFF.

V usage is TRBV18 and J usage is TRBJ2-7; D not resolved. The CDR3 extends over 12 amino acids. CDR1 and CDR2 from the germline V gene are KGHSH and LQKENI. The V end lost 2 bases, the J end lost 10 bases, and 12 bases lay between the germline ends. CDR3 in amino acids: CASSPSEEIQYF. The CDR3 DNA follows: TGTGCCAGCTCACCATCCGAGGAAATACAGTACTTC.

J is TRBJ2-1 and V is TRBV4-3; D call uncertain. The CDR3 extends over 12 amino acids. Germline loops: CDR1 LGHNA, CDR2 YSLEER. V was shortened by 4 bases and J by 9 bases, with 10 bases between the two germline ends. Here the CDR3 DNA reads TGCGCCAGCAGCCCCCAACCGGGTGAGCAGTTCTTC. Protein: CASSPQPGEQFF.

As concerns this clone: A junction boundary mismatches the germline segment, possibly from a read error. The rearrangement links TRBV7-7 to TRBJ2-2; 10 bases fit TRBD2. There are 16 residues in the CDR3. The germline gives CDR1 SSHAT, CDR2 FNYEAQ (reference sequence). The CDR3 loop reads CASSLGLAENTGELFF. CDR3 bases: TGTGCTAGCAGCCTAGGACTAGCGGAGAACACCGGGGAGCTGTTTTTT.

The chain joins TRBV5-1 to TRBJ1-2; D perhaps matches TRBD1 (5 bases). The CDR3 length is 12 residues. The V end lost 4 bases, the J end lost 3 bases, and 7 bases lay between the germline ends. Germline CDR1 and CDR2: SGHRS and YFSETQ. Written as DNA, the CDR3 is TGCGCCAGCAGCCCGGGGGACTATGGCTACACCTTC. Amino acid sequence: CASSPGDYGYTF. The entire variable domain, with the rest obtained from reference TRBV5-1 and TRBJ1-2, is as follows: KAGVTQTPRYLIKTRGQQVTLSCSPISGHRSVSWYQQTPGQGLQFLFEYFSETQRNKGNFPGRFSGRQFSNSRSEMNVSTLELGDSALYLCASSPGDYGYTFGSGTRLTVV.

This clone was found a few times. The chain links TRBV7-2 to TRBJ2-5; a possible D gene is TRBD1 (5 bases). Trimming stripped 5 bases from V and 4 bases from J, with 14 bases between. The germline V gene has CDR1 SGHTA and CDR2 FQGNSA. The CDR3 loop spans 14 amino acids. The CDR3 DNA reads TGTGCCAGCAGCGCTGGGTGGGGCAGAGAGACCCAGTACTTC. This translates into CASSAGWGRETQYF.

This clone was seen once. V and J are TRBV6-1 and TRBJ1-5, with D possibly matching TRBD1 (6 bases). V was cut by 3 bases and J by 6 bases, with 9 bases left in between. CDR1 and CDR2 from the germline V gene are MNHNS and SASEGT. This CDR3 contains 13 residues. The CDR3 region has the DNA TGTGCCAGCAGTGAGACAGGCGGTCAGCCCCAGCATTTT. The encoded protein is CASSETGGQPQHF.

CDR3 nucleotides: TGTGCCTGGAGTCAGTTCTACAATGAGCAGTTCTTC. Its protein is CAWSQFYNEQFF. This chain links TRBV30 with TRBJ2-1; D is ambiguous. The V gene lost 2 bases and the J gene lost 3 bases, with 5 bases spanning the gap. Germline V gene sequence: CDR1 GTSNPN, CDR2 SVGIG (reference sequence). The CDR3 spans 12 residues.

The chain couples TRBV25-1 to TRBJ2-3; TRBD1 matches 7 bases. CDR1 is MGHDK and CDR2 is SYGVNS in the germline V gene. CDR3 length: 15 amino acids. With 6 bases clipped from V and 4 bases from J, the junction kept 10 bases outside the gene matches. CDR3 bases: TGTGCCAGCAGCCCGGTCACAGGGGTGCCAGATACGCAGTATTTT. Its translation is CASSPVTGVPDTQYF.

The V and J genes are TRBV7-9 and TRBJ2-2; 12 bases line up with TRBD2. The germline gives CDR1 SEHNR, CDR2 FQNEAQ (reference sequence). The CDR3 covers 16 residues. The V gene end was trimmed by 4 bases and the J gene end by 4 bases; junction bases not matched to a gene: 4. The CDR3 DNA reads TGTGCCAGCAGCTCCACTAGCGGGAGGACCACCGGGGAGCTGTTTTTT. Residues: CASSSTSGRTTGELFF.

The chain joins TRBV7-9 to TRBJ2-5; D might be TRBD1 (5 bases). Trimming removed 4 bases from V and 5 bases from J, with 17 bases in between. The CDR3 contains 15 residues. Germline V gene sequence: CDR1 SEHNR, CDR2 FQNEAQ (reference sequence). The CDR3, as DNA: TGTGCCAGCAGCTCCAGTCCCCTAGACAGTGAGACCCAGTACTTC. It is translated as CASSSSPLDSETQYF.

This clone showed up just once. The V gene is TRBV5-1, the J gene TRBJ2-3; 16 nucleotides line up with TRBD2. The V and J ends lost 3 bases and 5 bases, in that order; junction bases with no gene match: 6. The CDR3 is 17 residues long. Germline CDR1 reads SGHRS; CDR2 reads YFSETQ. The CDR3 region has the DNA TGCGCCAGCAGCTCCGGGACTAGCGGGAGGGCCAAAGATACGCAGTATTTT. It encodes CASSSGTSGRAKDTQYF. Complete variable domain (other parts from reference TRBV5-1 and TRBJ2-3): KAGVTQTPRYLIKTRGQQVTLSCSPISGHRSVSWYQQTPGQGLQFLFEYFSETQRNKGNFPGRFSGRQFSNSRSEMNVSTLELGDSALYLCASSSGTSGRAKDTQYFGPGTRLTVL.

The genes are TRBV28 and TRBJ2-1, with D possibly being TRBD2 (6 bases). V was clipped by 6 bases and J by 4 bases, with 13 bases between them. The CDR3 has 14 residues. In germline, CDR1 is MDHEN, CDR2 SYDVKM. CDR3 region: CASRASAMYNEQFF. DNA for the CDR3: TGTGCCAGCAGAGCTAGCGCCATGTACAATGAGCAGTTCTTC.

This chain connects TRBV30 to TRBJ2-5, with unresolved D. The CDR3 sequence is 13 residues long. Germline CDR1 is GTSNPN and CDR2 is SVGIG (reference sequence). V was trimmed by 8 bases and J by 0 bases, leaving 13 bases between them. The CDR3 DNA follows: TGTGCCCTCCAGCGTATGTACCAAGAGACCCAGTACTTC. Protein product: CALQRMYQETQYF.

V gene TRBV5-5 combines with J gene TRBJ1-4; weak D call: TRBD1 (6 bases). Germline CDR1 SGHKS, CDR2 YYEKEE (reference sequence). V was pared by 4 bases and J by 14 bases, with 15 bases between. The CDR3 has 12 residues. The CDR3 sequence: CASSIGQLPLFF. CDR3 DNA: TGTGCCAGCAGCATTGGACAGCTACCGCTGTTTTTT.

In its sample, this clone was seen a few times. This sequence joins TRBV4-1 and TRBJ2-3; the D is unclear. The length of the CDR3 is 16 residues. From germline, CDR1 is MGHRA and CDR2 YSYEKL. Trimming took off 5 bases at V and 3 bases at J, with 18 bases between the two ends. The CDR3 region is CASSSSLSRRTDTQYF. The CDR3 DNA reads TGCGCCAGCAGCTCGTCTTTATCGCGGCGGACAGATACGCAGTATTTT.

The chain joins TRBV19 to TRBJ1-5; D may be TRBD1 (5 bases). The length of the CDR3 is 13 residues. The ends were cut back, 4 bases at V and 9 bases at J, with 13 bases in the middle. Looked up from germline, CDR1 is LNHDA and CDR2 is SQIVND (reference sequence). The chain's CDR3 is CASSTGGWRPQHF. The CDR3 nucleotides read TGTGCCAGTAGTACTGGGGGGTGGAGGCCCCAGCATTTT.

The CDR3 sequence: CASLSGITSNEQFF. CDR3 DNA sequence: TGTGCCAGTTTGAGCGGGATTACCTCCAATGAGCAGTTCTTC. The chain has TRBV19 and TRBJ2-1; TRBD2 matches at 7 bases. CDR1 is LNHDA, CDR2 SQIVND, per germline (reference sequence). The J segment lost 6 bases and the V segment lost 8 bases, leaving 10 bases of the junction unmatched. There are 14 residues in the CDR3.

This clone was picked up one time. V and J are TRBV7-2 and TRBJ2-1; 11 bases line up with TRBD1. Germline V gives CDR1 SGHTA, CDR2 FQGNSA. This CDR3 is 16 amino acids long. J gave up 7 bases and V 6 bases, and 11 bases lay outside the gene matches. This CDR3 is CASRWTGGDFSNEQFF. CDR3 DNA sequence: TGTGCCAGCAGGTGGACAGGGGGCGATTTTAGTAATGAGCAGTTCTTC.

As concerns this clone: An end of the junction differs from the germline gene, which may be a read error. The rearrangement links TRBV7-7 to TRBJ2-5, with a tentative D call TRBD2 (7 bases). The germline CDR1 and CDR2 sequences are SSHAT and FNYEAQ (reference sequence). The CDR3 contains 16 residues. The CDR3 nucleotides read TGTGCTAGCAGCTTAGGGGGTCGGGGGGCAAGAGAGACCCAGTACTTC. Its translation: CASSLGGRGARETQYF.

This chain links TRBV5-4 with TRBJ1-1; 11 bases are shared with TRBD1. J gave up 3 bases and V 4 bases, and 5 bases lay outside the gene matches. The CDR3 has 15 amino acids. Germline V gene lookup returns CDR1 SGHNT and CDR2 YYREEE (reference sequence). The CDR3 DNA sequence: TGTGCCAGCAGCCGAGGGACAGGGGGTTACACTGAAGCTTTCTTT. As protein: CASSRGTGGYTEAFF.

The rearrangement uses TRBV4-3 and TRBJ1-2, with TRBD1 identical over 8 bases. V lost 0 bases and J lost 6; bases outside the gene matches: 6. CDR3 length: 15 residues. Germline CDR1 LGHNA, CDR2 YSLEER. CDR3 residues: CASSQDDRTGHGYTF. CDR3 sequence (DNA): TGCGCCAGCAGCCAAGATGATAGGACAGGGCATGGCTACACCTTC.

The chain joins TRBV11-2 to TRBJ2-1; D might be TRBD1 (6 bases). V dropped 3 bases and J dropped 10 bases, with 7 bases sitting between them. The CDR3 loop spans 11 amino acids. Germline V gene data show CDR1 as SGHAT and CDR2 as FQNNGV. The CDR3 sequence is CASSFGQEQFF. For the CDR3, the DNA is TGTGCCAGCAGCTTCGGACAGGAGCAGTTCTTC.